This T cell receptor (beta chain) was sequenced in a study of shared clonotypes between healthy human individuals. V was pared by 2 bases and J by 0 bases, with 11 bases of the junction left unmatched. This CDR3 has 18 residues. The germline V gene encodes CDR1 SGHRS and CDR2 YFSETQ. As concerns this clone: Its antigen is unidentified.

Study processing details: ImmunoSEQ gave junction-only sequences without quality scores, so filtering differed. Method: immunoSEQ multiplex PCR; TCRdb's copy keeps in-frame clones and lacks some. That table supplies the V and J calls and clone size; D and trimming were determined from the DNA. The sample carries more than 1,200,000 clones, roughly 98.5% recorded once. Into CD45RA+ naive and CD45RA-negative memory subsets, the CD4+ cells were split. The study, taken as a whole, reports: Generation of non-shared clonotypes was less probable than generation of clonotypes shared by all four donors.

The sequencing sample was made of naive CD4+ T cells sorted from blood. Subset indicated: CD45RA+ positively selected. V usage is TRBV5-1 and J usage is TRBJ1-3; 7 nucleotides line up with TRBD1. The source of this sequence is a man under 40 in good health. The chain's CDR3 is CASSLVTGTALSGNTIYF. In DNA form, the CDR3 reads TGCGCCAGCAGCTTAGTTACCGGGACAGCCCTCTCTGGAAACACCATATATTTT.